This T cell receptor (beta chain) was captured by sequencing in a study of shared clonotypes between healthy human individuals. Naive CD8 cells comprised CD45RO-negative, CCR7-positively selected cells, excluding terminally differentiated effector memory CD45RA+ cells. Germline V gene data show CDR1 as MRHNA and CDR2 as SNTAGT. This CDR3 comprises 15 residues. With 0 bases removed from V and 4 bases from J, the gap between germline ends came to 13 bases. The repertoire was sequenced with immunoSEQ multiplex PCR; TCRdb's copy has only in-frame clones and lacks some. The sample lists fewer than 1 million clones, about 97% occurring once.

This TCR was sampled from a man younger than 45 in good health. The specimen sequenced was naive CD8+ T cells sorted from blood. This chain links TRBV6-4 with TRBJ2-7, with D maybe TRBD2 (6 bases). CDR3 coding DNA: TGTGCCAGCAGTGACTCCGCTTATAGCGGATACGAGCAGTACTTC. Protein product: CASSDSAYSGYEQYF.